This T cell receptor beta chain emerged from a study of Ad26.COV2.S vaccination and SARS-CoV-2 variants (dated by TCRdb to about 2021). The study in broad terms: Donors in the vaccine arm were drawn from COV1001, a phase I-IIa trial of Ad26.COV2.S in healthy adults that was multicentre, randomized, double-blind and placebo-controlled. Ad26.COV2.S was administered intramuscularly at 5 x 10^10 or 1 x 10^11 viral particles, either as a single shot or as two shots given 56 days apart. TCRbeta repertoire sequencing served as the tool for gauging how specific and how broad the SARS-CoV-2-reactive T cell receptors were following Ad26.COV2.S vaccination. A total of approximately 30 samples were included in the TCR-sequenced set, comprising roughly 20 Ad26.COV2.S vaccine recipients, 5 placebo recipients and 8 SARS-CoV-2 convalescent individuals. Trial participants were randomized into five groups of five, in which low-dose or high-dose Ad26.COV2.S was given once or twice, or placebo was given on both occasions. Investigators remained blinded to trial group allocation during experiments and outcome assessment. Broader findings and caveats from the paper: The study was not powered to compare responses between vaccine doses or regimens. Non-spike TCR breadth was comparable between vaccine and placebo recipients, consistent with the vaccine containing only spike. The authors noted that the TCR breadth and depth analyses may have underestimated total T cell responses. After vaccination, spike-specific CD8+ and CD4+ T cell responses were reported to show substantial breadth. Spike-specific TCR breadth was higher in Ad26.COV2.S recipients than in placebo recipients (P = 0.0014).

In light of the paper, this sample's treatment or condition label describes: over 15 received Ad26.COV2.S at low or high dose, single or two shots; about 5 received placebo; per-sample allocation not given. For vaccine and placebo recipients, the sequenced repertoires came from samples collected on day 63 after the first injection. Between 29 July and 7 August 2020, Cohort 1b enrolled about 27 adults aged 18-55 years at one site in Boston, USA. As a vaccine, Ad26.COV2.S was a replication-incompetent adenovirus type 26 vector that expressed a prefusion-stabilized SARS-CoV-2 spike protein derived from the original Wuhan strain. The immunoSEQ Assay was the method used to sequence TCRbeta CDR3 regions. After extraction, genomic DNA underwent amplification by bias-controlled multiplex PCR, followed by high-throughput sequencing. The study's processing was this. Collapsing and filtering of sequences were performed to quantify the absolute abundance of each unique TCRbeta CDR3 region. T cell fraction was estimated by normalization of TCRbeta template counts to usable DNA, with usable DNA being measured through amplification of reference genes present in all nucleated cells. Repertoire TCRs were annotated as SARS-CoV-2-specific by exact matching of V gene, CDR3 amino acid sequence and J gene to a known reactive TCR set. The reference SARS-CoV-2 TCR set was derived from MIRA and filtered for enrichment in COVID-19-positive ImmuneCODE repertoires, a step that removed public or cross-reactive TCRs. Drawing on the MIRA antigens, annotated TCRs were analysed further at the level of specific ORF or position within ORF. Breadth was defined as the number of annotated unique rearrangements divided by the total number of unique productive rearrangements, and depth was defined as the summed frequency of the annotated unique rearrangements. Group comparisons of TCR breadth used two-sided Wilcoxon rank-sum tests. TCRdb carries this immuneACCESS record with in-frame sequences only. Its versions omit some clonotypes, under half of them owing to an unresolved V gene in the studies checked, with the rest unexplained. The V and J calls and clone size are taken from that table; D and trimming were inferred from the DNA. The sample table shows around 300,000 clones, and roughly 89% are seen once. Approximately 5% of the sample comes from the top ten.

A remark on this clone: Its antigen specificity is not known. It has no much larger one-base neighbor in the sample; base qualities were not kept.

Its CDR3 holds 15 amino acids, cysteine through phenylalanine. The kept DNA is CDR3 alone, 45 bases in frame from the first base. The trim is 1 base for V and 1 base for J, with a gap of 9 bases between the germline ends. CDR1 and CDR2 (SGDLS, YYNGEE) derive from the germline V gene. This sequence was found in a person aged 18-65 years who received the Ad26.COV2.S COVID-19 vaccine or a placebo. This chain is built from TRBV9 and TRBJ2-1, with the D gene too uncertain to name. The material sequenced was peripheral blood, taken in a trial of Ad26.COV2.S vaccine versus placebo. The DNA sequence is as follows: TGTGCCAGCAGCGTAACTACTTTATCCTACAATGAGCAGTTCTTC. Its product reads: CASSVTTLSYNEQFF.